A single sample gave rise to the 13 T cell receptor beta chains below, sequenced in a study of T cells in localized non-small cell lung cancer (dated by TCRdb to about 2020). To prepare the library, the immunoSEQ multiplex PCR assay was applied. TCRdb provides this immuneACCESS table in a form limited to in-frame rearrangements. Some clones are lacking; in checked studies, under half of them reflect an unresolved V gene, and why the rest are absent is not known. The sample data list more than 1,000 clones, and 20% to 30% of these were observed just once. The ten biggest clones cover about 10% of the sample. The specimen was lung tumor tissue, collected before any cancer treatment. The receptors come from a male donor aged 60 or over with stage I lung adenocarcinoma.

By share, this clone ranks as medium-sized. The rearrangement links TRBV11-3 to TRBJ2-2, with 8 bases aligning to TRBD2. Per germline, CDR1 SGHNT and CDR2 YENEEA. Trimming removed 5 bases from V and 4 bases from J; junction bases left unmatched: 6. The CDR3 runs 15 residues. CDR3 sequence (DNA): TGTGCCAGCAGCGTCGGGGGGGCCACCACCGGGGAGCTGTTTTTT. This sequence encodes CASSVGGATTGELFF.

This clone was detected only a few times. The chain carries TRBV1 and TRBJ1-4; the table names TRBD1, a call not compared with the DNA. TRBV1 is a recognized pseudogene. The CDR3 is made up of 14 amino acids. CDR3 sequence: CASSQPQGNEKLFF. The CDR3 DNA is TGCGCCAGCAGCCAGCCACAGGGAAATGAAAAACTGTTTTTT.

This clone appeared a few times. The V and J genes are TRBV5-1 and TRBJ1-1; perhaps TRBD1 as D (6 bases). Germline V gives CDR1 SGHRS, CDR2 YFSETQ. This CDR3 comprises 16 residues. V dropped 0 bases and J dropped 0 bases, with 12 bases sitting between them. The CDR3 protein is CASSLVGGEVNTEAFF. As DNA, the CDR3 is TGCGCCAGCAGCTTGGTGGGGGGCGAAGTGAACACTGAAGCTTTCTTT.

The J gene is TRBJ1-4, the V gene TRBV7-1; D remains unclear. TRBV7-1 is an open reading frame, and its role is uncertain. This CDR3 is 13 amino acids long. Trimming stripped 5 bases from V and 11 bases from J, with 15 bases between. CDR3 protein: CASSQDGRRKLFF. CDR3 DNA sequence: TGTGCCAGCAGCCAAGATGGTAGGAGGAAACTGTTTTTT.

The gene calls are TRBV6-1 and TRBJ2-2; D not resolved. There are 14 residues in the CDR3. Germline-derived CDR1 and CDR2 are MNHNS and SASEGT. Between the trimmed V and J ends, which lost 1 base and 6 bases, there was a span of 9 bases. In nucleotides, the CDR3 is TGTGCCAGCAGTGAAGGGGGTCGGGCCGGGGAGCTGTTTTTT. It yields the protein CASSEGGRAGELFF.

The chain recombines TRBV11-3 with TRBJ2-2; tentatively, D is TRBD2 (5 bases). V lost 5 bases to trimming and J lost 0 bases, with 10 bases between them. The CDR3 is 15 residues long. Germline CDR1 and CDR2: SGHNT and YENEEA. CDR3 sequence (DNA): TGTGCCAGCAGCATCCGACTAACGAACACCGGGGAGCTGTTTTTT. Amino acids: CASSIRLTNTGELFF. Supplemented by reference TRBV11-3 and TRBJ2-2, the full variable domain reads EAGVVQSPRYKIIEKKQPVAFWCNPISGHNTLYWYLQNLGQGPELLIRYENEEAVDDSQLPKDRFSAERLKGVDSTLKIQPAELGDSAVYLCASSIRLTNTGELFFGEGSRLTVL.

V is TRBV19 and J is TRBJ2-2; tentative D call: TRBD2 (6 bases). V dropped 7 bases and J dropped 4 bases, with 13 bases sitting between them. This CDR3 comprises 14 residues. Germline CDR1 reads LNHDA; CDR2 reads SQIVND (reference sequence). As DNA, the CDR3 is TGTGCCAGTAAGGAGGGAGGACCCACCGGGGAGCTGTTTTTT. Translated: CASKEGGPTGELFF.

This clone is classed as medium-sized. The chain uses TRBV11-3 and TRBJ2-5; 10 bases align to TRBD2. Germline CDR1 and CDR2: SGHNT and YENEEA. The CDR3 runs to 15 residues. V dropped 5 bases and J dropped 5; count of bases not matched to a gene: 8. CDR3 nucleotide sequence: TGTGCCAGCAGCCTATCTAGCGGGGGTGGGGAGACCCAGTACTTC. Translated, it gives CASSLSSGGGETQYF.

A few counts support this clone. V and J are TRBV6-8 and TRBJ1-1; tentatively, D is TRBD1 (6 bases). V gave up 5 bases and J gave up 1 base, with 11 bases separating them. CDR1 and CDR2 from the germline V gene are MNHGY and SAAAGT. This CDR3 comprises 14 residues. DNA for the CDR3: TGTGCCAGCAGTGGCCTGACAGGGAACACTGAAGCTTTCTTT. Translating it yields CASSGLTGNTEAFF.

CDR3 residues: CASSLLSGRGEQFF. The CDR3 region has the DNA TGCGCCAGCAGCTTGCTTAGCGGGAGAGGTGAGCAGTTCTTC. The chain links TRBV5-1 to TRBJ2-1; 9 bases fit TRBD2. The CDR3 totals 14 residues. J was trimmed by 9 bases and V by 1 base; bases with no gene match: 5. CDR1 SGHRS and CDR2 YFSETQ come from the germline V gene.

The CDR3 loop is CASSSPGGGTGELFF. The CDR3 coding sequence is TGTGCCAGCAGCTCCCCAGGGGGCGGTACCGGGGAGCTGTTTTTT. This sequence joins TRBV11-3 and TRBJ2-2; TRBD1 aligns across 8 bases. Trimming took 4 bases from V and 5 from J; bases not matched to a gene: 6. The CDR3 totals 15 residues. The germline V gene encodes CDR1 SGHNT and CDR2 YENEEA.

The genes are TRBV11-3 and TRBJ2-5; 9 nucleotides agree with TRBD1. Per the germline V gene, CDR1 is SGHNT and CDR2 is YENEEA. Trimming cost V 1 base and J 5 bases; bases outside gene matches: 5. The CDR3 is made up of 15 amino acids. Written as DNA, the CDR3 is TGTGCCAGCAGCTTAGTTGGGACAGGGAAGGAGACCCAGTACTTC. Protein product: CASSLVGTGKETQYF.

CDR3 region: CAISESEVEGRGAFF. The CDR3 DNA is TGTGCCATCAGTGAGTCGGAAGTGGAAGGTCGTGGAGCTTTCTTT. The chain carries TRBV10-3 and TRBJ1-1; no definite D call. The CDR3 sequence is 15 residues long. Germline lookup yields CDR1 ENHRY and CDR2 SYGVKD. The ends were cut back, 0 bases at V and 10 bases at J, with 18 bases in the middle.